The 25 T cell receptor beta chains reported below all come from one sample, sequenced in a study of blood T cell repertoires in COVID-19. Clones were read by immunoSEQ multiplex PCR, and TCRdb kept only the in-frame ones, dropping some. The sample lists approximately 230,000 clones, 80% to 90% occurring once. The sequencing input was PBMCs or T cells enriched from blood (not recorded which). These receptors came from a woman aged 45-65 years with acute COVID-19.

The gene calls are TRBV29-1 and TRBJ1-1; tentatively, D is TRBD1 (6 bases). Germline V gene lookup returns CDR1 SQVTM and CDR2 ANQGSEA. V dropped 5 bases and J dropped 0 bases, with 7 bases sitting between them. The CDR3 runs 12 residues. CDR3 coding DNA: TGCAGCGTTAGGACAGTGAACACTGAAGCTTTCTTT. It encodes CSVRTVNTEAFF.

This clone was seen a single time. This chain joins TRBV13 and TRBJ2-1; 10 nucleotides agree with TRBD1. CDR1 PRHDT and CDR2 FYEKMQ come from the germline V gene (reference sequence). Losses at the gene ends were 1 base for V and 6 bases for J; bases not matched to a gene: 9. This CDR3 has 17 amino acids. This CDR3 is CASSLVFRTGGINEQFF. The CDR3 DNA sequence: TGTGCCAGCAGCTTAGTCTTTCGGACAGGGGGAATCAATGAGCAGTTCTTC.

CDR3 DNA: TGTGCCAGCAGTTACATAGCCGGGGAGCTGTTTTTT. Translating gives CASSYIAGELFF. This rearrangement joins TRBV6-5 to TRBJ2-2, with D unresolved. CDR1 and CDR2 (germline): MNHEY, SVGAGI. V lost 2 bases and J 6 bases, leaving 4 bases between the germline ends. The CDR3 runs to 12 residues.

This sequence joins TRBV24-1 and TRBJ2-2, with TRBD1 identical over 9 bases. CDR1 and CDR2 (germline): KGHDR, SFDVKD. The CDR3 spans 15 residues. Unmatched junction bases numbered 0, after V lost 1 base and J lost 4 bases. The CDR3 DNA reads TGTGCCACCAGTGATTTACAGGGGGCCACCGGGGAGCTGTTTTTT. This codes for CATSDLQGATGELFF.

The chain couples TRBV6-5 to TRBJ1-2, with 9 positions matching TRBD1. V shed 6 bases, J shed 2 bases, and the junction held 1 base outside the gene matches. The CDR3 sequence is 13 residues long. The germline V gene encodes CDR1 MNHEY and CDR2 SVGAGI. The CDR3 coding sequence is TGTGCCAGCAGGGGGACAGGGAACTATGGCTACACCTTC. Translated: CASRGTGNYGYTF.

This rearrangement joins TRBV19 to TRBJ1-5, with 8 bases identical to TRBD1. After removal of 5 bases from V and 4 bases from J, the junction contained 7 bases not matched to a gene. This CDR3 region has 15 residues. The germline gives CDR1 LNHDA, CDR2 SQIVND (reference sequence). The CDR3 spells CASSGRRTGNQPQHF. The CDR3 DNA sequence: TGTGCCAGTAGTGGGCGTAGGACAGGGAATCAGCCCCAGCATTTT. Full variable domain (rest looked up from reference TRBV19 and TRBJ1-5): DGGITQSPKYLFRKEGQNVTLSCEQNLNHDAMYWYRQDPGQGLRLIYYSQIVNDFQKGDIAEGYSVSREKKESFPLTVTSAQKNPTAFYLCASSGRRTGNQPQHFGDGTRLSIL.

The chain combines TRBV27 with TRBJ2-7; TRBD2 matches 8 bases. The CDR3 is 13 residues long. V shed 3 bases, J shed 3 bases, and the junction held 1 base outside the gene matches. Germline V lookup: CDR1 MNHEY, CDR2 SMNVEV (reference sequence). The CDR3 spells CASSFSGVYEQYF. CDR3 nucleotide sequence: TGTGCCAGCAGTTTTAGCGGGGTCTACGAGCAGTACTTC.

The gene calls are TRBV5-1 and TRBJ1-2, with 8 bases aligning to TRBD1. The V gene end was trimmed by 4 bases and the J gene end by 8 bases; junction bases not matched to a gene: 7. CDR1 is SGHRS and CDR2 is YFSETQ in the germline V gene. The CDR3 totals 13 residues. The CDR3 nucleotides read TGCGCCAGCAGCGTGGACAGGGTAGAAGGCTACACCTTC. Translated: CASSVDRVEGYTF.

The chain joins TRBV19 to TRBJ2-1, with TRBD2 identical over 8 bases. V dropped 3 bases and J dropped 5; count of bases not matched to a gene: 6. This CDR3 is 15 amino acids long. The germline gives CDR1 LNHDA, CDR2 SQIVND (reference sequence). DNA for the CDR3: TGTGCCAGTAGTATTCGGGGACTAGACCACAATGAGCAGTTCTTC. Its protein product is CASSIRGLDHNEQFF.

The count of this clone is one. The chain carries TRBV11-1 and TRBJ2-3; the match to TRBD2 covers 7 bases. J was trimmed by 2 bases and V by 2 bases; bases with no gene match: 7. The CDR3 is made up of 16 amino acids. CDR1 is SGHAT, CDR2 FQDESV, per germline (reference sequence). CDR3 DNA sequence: TGTGCCAGCAGCTTAATGGGGAGGGCCTCCACAGATACGCAGTATTTT. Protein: CASSLMGRASTDTQYF.

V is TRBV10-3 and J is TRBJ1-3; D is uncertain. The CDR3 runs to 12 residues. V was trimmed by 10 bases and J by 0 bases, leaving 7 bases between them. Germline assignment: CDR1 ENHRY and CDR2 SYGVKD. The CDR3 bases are TGTGCCACAACAGCCTCTGGAAACACCATATATTTT. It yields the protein CATTASGNTIYF.

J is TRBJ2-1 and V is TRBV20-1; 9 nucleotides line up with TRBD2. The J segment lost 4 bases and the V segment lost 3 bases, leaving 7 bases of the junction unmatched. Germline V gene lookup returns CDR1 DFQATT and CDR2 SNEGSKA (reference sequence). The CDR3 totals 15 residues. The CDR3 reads CSASPGLARYNEQFF. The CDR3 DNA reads TGCAGTGCTAGTCCAGGACTAGCGCGATACAATGAGCAGTTCTTC.

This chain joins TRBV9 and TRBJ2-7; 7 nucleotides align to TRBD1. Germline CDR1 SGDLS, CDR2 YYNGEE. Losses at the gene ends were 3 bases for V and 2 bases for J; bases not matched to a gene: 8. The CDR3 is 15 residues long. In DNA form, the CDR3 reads TGTGCCAGCAGCGAGAGTGGACAGGTTGCCTACGAGCAGTACTTC. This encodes CASSESGQVAYEQYF.

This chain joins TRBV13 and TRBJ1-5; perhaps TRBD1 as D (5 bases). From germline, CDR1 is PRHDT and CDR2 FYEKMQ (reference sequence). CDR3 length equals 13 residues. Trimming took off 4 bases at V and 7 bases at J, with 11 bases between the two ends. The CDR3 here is CASSSRDGQPQHF. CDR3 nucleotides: TGTGCCAGCAGCTCCAGGGATGGGCAGCCCCAGCATTTT.

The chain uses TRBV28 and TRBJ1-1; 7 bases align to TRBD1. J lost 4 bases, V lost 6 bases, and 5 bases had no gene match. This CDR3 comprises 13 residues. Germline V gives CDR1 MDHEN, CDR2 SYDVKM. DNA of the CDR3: TGTGCCAGCAGAGAGGACAGGCGCACTGAAGCTTTCTTT. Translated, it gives CASREDRRTEAFF. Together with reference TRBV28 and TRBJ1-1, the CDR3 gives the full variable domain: DVKVTQSSRYLVKRTGEKVFLECVQDMDHENMFWYRQDPGLGLRLIYFSYDVKMKEKGDIPEGYSVSREKKERFSLILESASTNQTSMYLCASREDRRTEAFFGQGTRLTVV.

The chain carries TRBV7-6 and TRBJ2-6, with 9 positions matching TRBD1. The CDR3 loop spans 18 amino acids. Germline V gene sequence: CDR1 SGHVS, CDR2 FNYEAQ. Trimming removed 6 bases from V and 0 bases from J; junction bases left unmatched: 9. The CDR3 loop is CASRRDRVGSSGANVLTF. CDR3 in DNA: TGTGCCAGCAGGAGGGACAGGGTGGGGTCCTCTGGGGCCAACGTCCTGACTTTC.

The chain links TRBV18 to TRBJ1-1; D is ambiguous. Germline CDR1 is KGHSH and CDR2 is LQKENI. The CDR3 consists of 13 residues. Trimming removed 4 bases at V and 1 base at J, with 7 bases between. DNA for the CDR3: TGTGCCAGCTCACACGACACGAACACTGAAGCTTTCTTT. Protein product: CASSHDTNTEAFF.

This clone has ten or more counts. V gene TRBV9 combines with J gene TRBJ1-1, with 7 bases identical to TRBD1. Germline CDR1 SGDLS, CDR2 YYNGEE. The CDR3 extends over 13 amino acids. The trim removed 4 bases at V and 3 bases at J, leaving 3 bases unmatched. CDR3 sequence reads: CASSTRGHTEAFF. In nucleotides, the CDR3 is TGTGCCAGCAGCACAAGGGGGCACACTGAAGCTTTCTTT.

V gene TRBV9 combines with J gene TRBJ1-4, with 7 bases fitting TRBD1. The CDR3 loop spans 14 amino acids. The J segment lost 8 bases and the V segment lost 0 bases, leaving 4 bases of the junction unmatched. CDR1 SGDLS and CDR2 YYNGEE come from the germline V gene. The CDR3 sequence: CASSVDLRGEKLFF. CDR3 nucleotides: TGTGCCAGCAGCGTAGATCTCAGGGGGGAAAAACTGTTTTTT. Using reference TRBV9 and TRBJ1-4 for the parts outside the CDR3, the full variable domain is DSGVTQTPKHLITATGQRVTLRCSPRSGDLSVYWYQQSLDQGLQFLIQYYNGEERAKGNILERFSAQQFPDLHSELNLSSLELGDSALYFCASSVDLRGEKLFFGSGTQLSVL.

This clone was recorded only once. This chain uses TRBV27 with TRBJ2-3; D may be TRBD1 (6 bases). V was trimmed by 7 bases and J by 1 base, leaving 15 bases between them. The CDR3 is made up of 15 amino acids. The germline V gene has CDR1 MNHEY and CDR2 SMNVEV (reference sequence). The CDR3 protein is CASTRGLAGTDTQYF. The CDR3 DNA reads TGTGCCAGCACCAGGGGTTTGGCAGGCACAGATACGCAGTATTTT.

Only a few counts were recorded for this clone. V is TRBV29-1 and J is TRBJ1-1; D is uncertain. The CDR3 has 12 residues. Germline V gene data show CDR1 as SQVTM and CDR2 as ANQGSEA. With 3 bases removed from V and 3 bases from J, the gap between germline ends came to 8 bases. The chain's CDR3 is CSVDRRDTEAFF. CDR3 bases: TGCAGCGTTGACAGGAGGGACACTGAAGCTTTCTTT. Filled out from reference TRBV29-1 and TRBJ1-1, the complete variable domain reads SAVISQKPSRDICQRGTSLTIQCQVDSQVTMMFWYRQQPGQSLTLIATANQGSEATYESGFVIDKFPISRPNLTFSTLTVSNMSPEDSSIYLCSVDRRDTEAFFGQGTRLTVV.

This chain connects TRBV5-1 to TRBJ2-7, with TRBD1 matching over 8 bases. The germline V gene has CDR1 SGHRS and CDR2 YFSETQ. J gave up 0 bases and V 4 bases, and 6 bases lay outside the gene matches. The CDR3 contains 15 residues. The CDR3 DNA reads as TGCGCCAGCAGCCAAGGGACAGGCGTCTCCTACGAGCAGTACTTC. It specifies CASSQGTGVSYEQYF.

CDR3 in DNA: TGCGCCAGCATGCCTACAGGGGGAGTCAATAATTCACCCCTCCACTTT. Residues: CASMPTGGVNNSPLHF. The rearrangement uses TRBV4-3 and TRBJ1-6; TRBD1 matches 8 bases. The junction had 10 bases not matched to a gene; V was cut back by 7 bases and J by 5 bases. The CDR3 sequence is 16 residues long. Germline-derived CDR1 and CDR2 are LGHNA and YSLEER.

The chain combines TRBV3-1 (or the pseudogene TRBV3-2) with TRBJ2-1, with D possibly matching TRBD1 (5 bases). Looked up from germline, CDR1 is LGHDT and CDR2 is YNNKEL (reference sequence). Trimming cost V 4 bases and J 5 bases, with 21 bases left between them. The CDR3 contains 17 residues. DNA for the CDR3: TGTGCCAGCAGCCCAGGGCTTGGGGATAATCGTAACAATGAGCAGTTCTTC. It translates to CASSPGLGDNRNNEQFF.

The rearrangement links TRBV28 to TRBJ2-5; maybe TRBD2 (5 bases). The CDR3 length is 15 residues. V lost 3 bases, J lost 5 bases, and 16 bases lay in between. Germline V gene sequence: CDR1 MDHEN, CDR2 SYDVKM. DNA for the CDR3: TGTGCCAGCAGTTTTGGGAGCTTAGGGCGTGAGACCCAGTACTTC. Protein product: CASSFGSLGRETQYF. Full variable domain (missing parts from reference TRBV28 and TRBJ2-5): DVKVTQSSRYLVKRTGEKVFLECVQDMDHENMFWYRQDPGLGLRLIYFSYDVKMKEKGDIPEGYSVSREKKERFSLILESASTNQTSMYLCASSFGSLGRETQYFGPGTRLLVL.